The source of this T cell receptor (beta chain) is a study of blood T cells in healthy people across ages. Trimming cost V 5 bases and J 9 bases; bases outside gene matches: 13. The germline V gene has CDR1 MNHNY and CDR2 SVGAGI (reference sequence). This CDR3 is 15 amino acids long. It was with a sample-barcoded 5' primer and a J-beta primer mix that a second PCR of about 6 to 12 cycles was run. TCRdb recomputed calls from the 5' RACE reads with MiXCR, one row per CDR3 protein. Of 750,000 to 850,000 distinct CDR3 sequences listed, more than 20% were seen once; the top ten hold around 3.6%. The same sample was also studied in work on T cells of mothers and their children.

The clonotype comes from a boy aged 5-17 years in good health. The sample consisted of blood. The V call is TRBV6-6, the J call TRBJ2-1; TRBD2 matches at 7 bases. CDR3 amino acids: CASSPTRDYVFEQFF. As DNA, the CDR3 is TGTGCCAGCAGTCCCACCCGGGACTATGTATTTGAGCAGTTCTTC.